This TCR beta chain stems from a study of blood T cell repertoires in COVID-19. About the study: The cDNA or gDNA used as material had been derived from T cells, B-cell-depleted T cells, or PBMCs.

In the authors' methods: Estimation of nucleated cell counts relied on the amplification of reference gene primers. Sequenced by immunoSEQ multiplex PCR; TCRdb stores in-frame clones only, minus some. The V and J calls and clone size are taken from that table; D and trimming were inferred from the DNA. The table lists 68,000 or so clones, around 79% of them singletons. The TCR originated in a human donor in a cohort sampled during active COVID-19. Sequencing used peripheral blood.

In DNA, the CDR3 is TGTGCCAGCAGCGGAGGGGGGGCGGGCGAGACCCAGTACTTC. It yields the protein CASSGGGAGETQYF. This chain links TRBV7-2 with TRBJ2-5; perhaps TRBD2 as D (7 bases). The CDR3 extends over 14 amino acids. V was cut by 5 bases and J by 5 bases, with 15 bases left in between. Germline CDR1 SGHTA, CDR2 FQGNSA.